The subject of this entry is one T cell receptor (beta chain). The data belong to a study of blood T cell repertoires in COVID-19. About the research overall: Samples representing acute and convalescent COVID-19 were sourced from the United States, Italy and Spain.

Cohort assignment relied on participant-reported clinical history. In the authors' workflow: Reference gene primer amplification in the assay estimated nucleated cell counts. Libraries were prepared by immunoSEQ multiplex PCR; TCRdb keeps only in-frame clonotypes and omits some of them. From that table come the V and J calls and clone size; the DNA was used to work out D and trimming. Here the sample spans 300,000 or so clones, 86% being singletons. With 3 bases removed from V and 6 bases from J, the gap between germline ends came to 17 bases. The CDR3 extends over 16 amino acids. Germline CDR1 reads KGHSH; CDR2 reads LQKENI.

V usage is TRBV18 and J usage is TRBJ1-4; D is unclear. Specimen: PBMCs or T cells enriched from blood (not recorded which). The receptor's source is a woman in her 40s with acute COVID-19. The CDR3: CASSPNVPGGDEKLFF. CDR3 sequence (DNA): TGTGCCAGCTCACCGAACGTCCCCGGTGGAGATGAAAAACTGTTTTTT.